This TCR beta chain was found in a study of blood T cells in healthy people across ages (dated by TCRdb to between 2015 and 2016). Concerning the study at large: In model experiments, template switching captured roughly one uniquely barcoded TCR beta cDNA molecule for every two T cells. The study measured age-related changes in TCR beta repertoire diversity using deep sequencing normalized with unique cDNA molecular identifiers. Four age groups were formed from the donors: young (average approximately 17 years), middle-aged (just under 40), aged (62) and long-lived (around 82). To avoid experimental bias, donors of different ages were spread randomly across the sequencing lanes. For two donors (one aged 18 to 30 and one aged 80 or older), the study analyzed two additional independent replicas of 1 million unique cDNA reads from the same blood draw.

Paper-wide results and their limitations: Total diversity estimates from one million sequenced T cells were considered lower bounds and underestimates. Observed TCR beta diversity per million T cells fell roughly linearly with age, and a significant reduction was already apparent by age roughly 40. Because donor CMV infection status was unknown, age-related changes in expanded clonotypes were potentially confounded. The long-lived group showed more naive CD4+ T cells, fewer expanded clones and increased TCR diversity than the aged group, suggesting age selection. The percentage of naive T cells measured by flow cytometry correlated strongly with observed TCR beta diversity. Bulk unsorted PBMC profiling prevented conclusive comparison of naive and antigen-experienced compartments.

Details on this clonotype: Its antigen specificity is not known. Per-nucleotide qualities are absent, and no much larger clonotype sits a single base away.

The CDR3 numbers 13 residues from cysteine through phenylalanine. This entry keeps only the CDR3 DNA: 39 bases, framed from base 1. CDR1 and CDR2, looked up from the germline V gene, are ENHRY and SYGVKD. Clipping removes 6 bases from V and 13 bases from J, with 12 as the unmatched junction base count. The donors were roughly 38 Caucasian individuals from Russia, aged 6 to 90 years, who were systemically healthy. Each donor gave 8 to 10 milliliters of peripheral blood, collected into EDTA-treated Vacutainer tubes. Ficoll-Paque density-gradient centrifugation was used to isolate PBMCs, with at least 6.5 million obtained per sample. Total RNA was extracted from PBMCs with Trizol reagent, with at least 6 micrograms obtained per sample. The percentages of naive CD45RAhigh/CD27high T cells were determined by flow cytometry on a PBMC aliquot from every donor. The library was obtained by 5' RACE. The instrument was an Illumina HiSeq 2500. The second PCR ran for roughly 6 to 11 cycles and used a J-beta primer mix along with a sample-barcoded 5' primer. A unique molecular identifier was introduced onto each TCR beta cDNA molecule by a template-switch 5' adaptor carrying 12 random nucleotides. At least 3 million CDR3-containing paired-end reads were obtained from each sample. First-strand cDNA was synthesized from all RNA with the Mint cDNA synthesis kit, primed by a TRBC-specific oligonucleotide. After uracil-DNA glycosylase treatment, a first 18-cycle PCR used universal primers M1SS and BC2_uni_R on all cDNA. The paper's processing steps were these. For normalization, 1 million high-quality reads, each with a distinct molecular identifier, were randomly selected from each sample. Reads sharing molecular identifiers were discarded rather than binned into consensus sequences. CDR3 identification, clonotype clustering and error correction used MiTCR with a Q25 quality threshold and the strictest error-elimination algorithm. A nonparametric unseen species model with Euler transformation was used to estimate a lower bound on total TCR beta diversity. TCRdb itself trimmed the public reads at Q25 with fastp, ran MiXCR and retained productive beta chains. When rows share a CDR3 protein, they turn into one entry using the most common DNA and genes. Here the V and J calls rest on TCRdb's processing, not on the authors' analysis. The sample contains 730,000 or so distinct CDR3 sequences, approximately 39% of them found a single time. Of the sample, more than 20% is held by the ten largest clones.

The sequenced sample consisted of blood. The sequence is built from TRBV10-3 and TRBJ2-1; 7 bases in the junction line up with TRBD2. This receptor was obtained from a woman aged 60-75 years in good health. The nucleotide sequence is TGTGCCATCAGGGGGAGCGGGGAAGAGACCCAGTTCTTC. Its protein reads: CAIRGSGEETQFF.